This is a list of T cell receptor beta chains from one sample in a study of T cells in Graves' hyperthyroidism and ophthalmopathy. One entry per CDR3 protein, called by TCRdb with MiXCR from the multiplex PCR reads. This table holds some 250,000 distinct CDR3 sequences, 13% to 15% found once. Sequenced material: blood. Receptors were obtained from a woman aged 40-49 years with Graves' hyperthyroidism that later progressed to Graves' ophthalmopathy. Each CDR3 is given with its conserved first and last residue. Fields, in order: CDR3 length, J gene, clone size, V gene, CDR3 protein. Rows give clone size only sometimes, using once, few, many, or a class for an expanded clone.

CDR3 length: 16
J gene: TRBJ2-7
clone size: NA
V gene: TRBV27
CDR3 protein: CASSFLSGSQLYEQYF

CDR3 length: 14
J gene: TRBJ2-7
clone size: many
V gene: TRBV5-1
CDR3 protein: CASSLGHPFYEQYF

CDR3 length: 17
J gene: TRBJ2-7
clone size: many
V gene: TRBV28
CDR3 protein: CASSSPYVRKSSYEQYF

CDR3 length: 15
J gene: TRBJ2-7
clone size: few
V gene: TRBV7-9
CDR3 protein: CASSSRDRGPYEQYF

CDR3 length: 14
J gene: TRBJ2-3
clone size: NA
V gene: TRBV7-9
CDR3 protein: CASRREVKTDTQYF

CDR3 length: 15
J gene: TRBJ2-7
clone size: many
V gene: TRBV6-1
CDR3 protein: CASSGERDPSYEQYF

CDR3 length: 14
J gene: TRBJ2-5
clone size: many
V gene: TRBV4-2
CDR3 protein: CASSQSRGGETQYF

CDR3 length: 15
J gene: TRBJ2-1
clone size: many
V gene: TRBV20-1
CDR3 protein: CSATRAGDTYNEQFF

CDR3 length: 16
J gene: TRBJ2-7
clone size: many
V gene: TRBV4-1
CDR3 protein: CASRLGLAGSSYEQYF

CDR3 length: 18
J gene: TRBJ2-1
clone size: many
V gene: TRBV2
CDR3 protein: CASSEAYMGQGGGETQFF

CDR3 length: 15
J gene: TRBJ2-7
clone size: NA
V gene: TRBV6-1
CDR3 protein: CASSGTYSGDYEQYF

CDR3 length: 13
J gene: TRBJ1-3
clone size: many
V gene: TRBV20-1
CDR3 protein: CSARQGYGNTIYF

CDR3 length: 16
J gene: TRBJ2-1
clone size: NA
V gene: TRBV30
CDR3 protein: CAWSFPGLAGVVEQFF

CDR3 length: 15
J gene: TRBJ2-3
clone size: NA
V gene: TRBV20-1
CDR3 protein: CSARFQGAVADTQYF

CDR3 length: 13
J gene: TRBJ2-7
clone size: many
V gene: TRBV27
CDR3 protein: CASSPGLTYEQYF

CDR3 length: 14
J gene: TRBJ2-7
clone size: NA
V gene: TRBV7-9
CDR3 protein: CAQKLAGPSYEQYF

CDR3 length: 14
J gene: TRBJ2-7
clone size: many
V gene: TRBV12-3/TRBV12-4
CDR3 protein: CASRPSGFQVEQYF

CDR3 length: 16
J gene: TRBJ1-5
clone size: NA
V gene: TRBV27
CDR3 protein: CVSSPDKGPWGQPQHF

CDR3 length: 14
J gene: TRBJ2-2
clone size: NA
V gene: TRBV20-1
CDR3 protein: CSASPSGNTGELFF

CDR3 length: 19
J gene: TRBJ2-1
clone size: many
V gene: TRBV28
CDR3 protein: CASSLSRTLAGAPYNEQFF

CDR3 length: 15
J gene: TRBJ1-1
clone size: NA
V gene: TRBV10-3
CDR3 protein: CAIATGVMVSTEAFF

CDR3 length: 14
J gene: TRBJ1-4
clone size: many
V gene: TRBV6-6
CDR3 protein: CASSYSGFGEKLFF

CDR3 length: 14
J gene: TRBJ2-2
clone size: NA
V gene: TRBV11-2
CDR3 protein: CASSLVLASGELFF

CDR3 length: 16
J gene: TRBJ2-2
clone size: NA
V gene: TRBV7-9
CDR3 protein: CASSLGLAVDTGELFF

CDR3 length: 13
J gene: TRBJ1-2
clone size: once
V gene: TRBV28
CDR3 protein: CASRWGQGVGYTF

CDR3 length: 14
J gene: TRBJ2-4
clone size: few
V gene: TRBV19
CDR3 protein: CASSISGTGNIQYF

CDR3 length: 15
J gene: TRBJ1-3
clone size: NA
V gene: TRBV6-1
CDR3 protein: CVSSENGRTGNTIYF

CDR3 length: 16
J gene: TRBJ1-1
clone size: many
V gene: TRBV20-1
CDR3 protein: CSARDWNRQLNTEAFF

CDR3 length: 13
J gene: TRBJ2-2
clone size: many
V gene: TRBV29-1
CDR3 protein: CSVVGFNTGELFF

CDR3 length: 16
J gene: TRBJ2-1
clone size: few
V gene: TRBV7-9
CDR3 protein: CASPSPGTSPYNEQFF

CDR3 length: 16
J gene: TRBJ2-1
clone size: many
V gene: TRBV7-3
CDR3 protein: CASSLASGTGWDEQFF

CDR3 length: 16
J gene: TRBJ2-2
clone size: few
V gene: TRBV27
CDR3 protein: CASSPAGTANTGELFF

CDR3 length: 12
J gene: TRBJ2-7
clone size: few
V gene: TRBV7-2
CDR3 protein: CATAHFSYEQYF

CDR3 length: 17
J gene: TRBJ1-6
clone size: many
V gene: TRBV19
CDR3 protein: CASSRSSGPGGRSPLHF

CDR3 length: 14
J gene: TRBJ2-1
clone size: few
V gene: TRBV7-2
CDR3 protein: CASRLGGSYNEQFF

CDR3 length: 15
J gene: TRBJ1-5
clone size: many
V gene: TRBV2
CDR3 protein: CASSVEGYSNQPQHF